The 11 T cell receptor beta chains listed next were all sequenced from one sample in a study of cytomegalovirus exposure and HLA in healthy donors. Clones were read by immunoSEQ multiplex PCR, and TCRdb kept only the in-frame ones, dropping some. Altogether approximately 110,000 clones are present, 88% being singletons, with the ten largest covering roughly 2.2%. Specimen: PBMCs. The receptors here all came from a woman under 30 in good health and CMV-seronegative.

CDR3 region: CASSPSAPSGGLNTQYF. The CDR3 coding sequence is TGTGCCAGCAGCCCCAGCGCTCCTAGCGGGGGTTTAAATACGCAGTATTTT. This rearrangement joins TRBV7-6 to TRBJ2-3; 10 bases fit TRBD2. Germline CDR1 and CDR2: SGHVS and FNYEAQ. The CDR3 length is 17 residues. V lost 5 bases and J lost 7; bases outside the gene matches: 15.

The chain couples TRBV5-4 to TRBJ2-5, with D uncertain. The germline gives CDR1 SGHNT, CDR2 YYREEE (reference sequence). The CDR3 is 13 amino acids. With 2 bases removed from V and 1 base from J, the gap between germline ends came to 6 bases. CDR3 region: CASSFPGQETQYF. CDR3 sequence (DNA): TGTGCCAGCAGCTTCCCAGGCCAAGAGACCCAGTACTTC.

The J gene is TRBJ2-1, the V gene TRBV13; TRBD2 agrees at 16 bases. Per the germline V gene, CDR1 is PRHDT and CDR2 is FYEKMQ (reference sequence). CDR3 length: 18 amino acids. V dropped 4 bases and J dropped 5; count of bases not matched to a gene: 8. The CDR3 coding sequence is TGTGCCAGCAGCTACGCCGGGACTAGCGGGGGGGCGCACAATGAGCAGTTCTTC. The encoded protein is CASSYAGTSGGAHNEQFF.

The J gene is TRBJ2-7, the V gene TRBV20-1; D may be TRBD2 (6 bases). Trimming removed 5 bases at V and 4 bases at J, with 9 bases between. The germline V gene has CDR1 DFQATT and CDR2 SNEGSKA (reference sequence). There are 11 residues in the CDR3. The CDR3 is CSAVGLYEQYF. The CDR3 nucleotides read TGCAGTGCTGTCGGACTATACGAGCAGTACTTC.

This clone has only one observation. This sequence joins TRBV29-1 and TRBJ2-1, with 7 bases lining up with TRBD2. This CDR3 has 14 residues. The germline V gene encodes CDR1 SQVTM and CDR2 ANQGSEA. Trimming cost V 8 bases and J 3 bases; bases outside gene matches: 10. CDR3 sequence (DNA): TGCAGCTCCAAGCGGGGATTGGGCTACAATGAGCAGTTCTTC. It specifies CSSKRGLGYNEQFF.

The chain has TRBV18 and TRBJ2-3, with 7 bases matching TRBD1. The V gene's germline CDR1 is KGHSH and CDR2 LQKENI. The CDR3 is 13 amino acids. After removal of 10 bases from V and 4 bases from J, the junction contained 8 bases not matched to a gene. The CDR3 DNA follows: TGTGCCACCGTCACAGGGGTCGCAGATACGCAGTATTTT. This codes for CATVTGVADTQYF. The full variable domain, in which reference TRBV18 and TRBJ2-3 provide the parts outside the CDR3, is NAGVMQNPRHLVRRRGQEARLRCSPMKGHSHVYWYRQLPEEGLKFMVYLQKENIIDESGMPKERFSAEFPKEGPSILRIQQVVRGDSAAYFCATVTGVADTQYFGPGTRLTVL.

The chain has TRBV9 and TRBJ2-1, with D maybe TRBD2 (6 bases). The V and J ends lost 0 bases and 3 bases respectively, with 10 bases between them. The CDR3 is 15 amino acids. Per germline, CDR1 SGDLS and CDR2 YYNGEE. The CDR3 sequence is CASSVDGGDYNEQFF. Written as DNA, the CDR3 is TGTGCCAGCAGCGTAGACGGCGGGGACTACAATGAGCAGTTCTTC.

The rearrangement joins TRBV27 to TRBJ2-3; 8 bases fit TRBD2. CDR1 and CDR2 (germline): MNHEY, SMNVEV (reference sequence). Trimming took 3 bases from V and 4 from J; bases not matched to a gene: 3. The CDR3 length is 14 residues. CDR3 in amino acids: CASSLSGGADTQYF. The DNA of the CDR3 is TGTGCCAGCAGTTTGAGCGGGGGCGCAGATACGCAGTATTTT.

The rearrangement links TRBV5-4 to TRBJ2-1; D unclear. The CDR3 loop spans 15 amino acids. V was pared by 0 bases and J by 0 bases, with 7 bases between. CDR1 and CDR2 from the germline V gene are SGHNT and YYREEE (reference sequence). The CDR3 loop is CASSLEDSSYNEQFF. CDR3 sequence (DNA): TGTGCCAGCAGCTTGGAAGATAGCTCCTACAATGAGCAGTTCTTC.

The rearrangement links TRBV9 to TRBJ2-2; 8 nucleotides align to TRBD2. Trimming took 4 bases from V and 0 from J; bases not matched to a gene: 8. CDR1 and CDR2 from the germline V gene are SGDLS and YYNGEE. This CDR3 is 17 amino acids long. The CDR3, as DNA: TGTGCCAGCAGCCAAACGCCGGGACTAGCGAACACCGGGGAGCTGTTTTTT. As protein: CASSQTPGLANTGELFF. Full variable domain (missing parts from reference TRBV9 and TRBJ2-2): DSGVTQTPKHLITATGQRVTLRCSPRSGDLSVYWYQQSLDQGLQFLIQYYNGEERAKGNILERFSAQQFPDLHSELNLSSLELGDSALYFCASSQTPGLANTGELFFGEGSRLTVL.

The CDR3 loop is CASSDGAEAFF. The CDR3 nucleotides are TGTGCCAGCAGCGACGGAGCTGAAGCTTTCTTT. The V call is TRBV7-9, the J call TRBJ1-1, with D unclear. Per germline, CDR1 SEHNR and CDR2 FQNEAQ (reference sequence). With 5 bases removed from V and 6 bases from J, the gap between germline ends came to 7 bases. The CDR3 loop spans 11 amino acids.